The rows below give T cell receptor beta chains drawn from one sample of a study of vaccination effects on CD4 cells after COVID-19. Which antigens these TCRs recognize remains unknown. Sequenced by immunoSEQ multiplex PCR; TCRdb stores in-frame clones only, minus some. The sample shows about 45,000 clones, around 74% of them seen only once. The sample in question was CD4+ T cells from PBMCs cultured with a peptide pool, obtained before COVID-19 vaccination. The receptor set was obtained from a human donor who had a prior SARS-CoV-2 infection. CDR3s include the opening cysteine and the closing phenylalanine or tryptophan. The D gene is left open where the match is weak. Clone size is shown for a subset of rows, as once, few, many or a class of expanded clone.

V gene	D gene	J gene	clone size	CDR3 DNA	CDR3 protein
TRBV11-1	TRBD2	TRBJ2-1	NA	TGTGCCAGCAGCTCCTTAGCGGGATTCAACAATGAGCAGTTCTTC	CASSSLAGFNNEQFF
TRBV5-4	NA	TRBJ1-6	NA	TGTGCCAGCAGCTTGCTTACAGGATCCTATAATTCACCCCTCCACTTT	CASSLLTGSYNSPLHF
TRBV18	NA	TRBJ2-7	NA	TGTGCCAGCTCACCACAGGCTCGGGGAGCGGGTGAGCAGTACTTC	CASSPQARGAGEQYF
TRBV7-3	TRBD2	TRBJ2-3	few	TGTGCCAGCAGCGCCGGACTAGCGGGGGGAACAGATACGCAGTATTTT	CASSAGLAGGTDTQYF
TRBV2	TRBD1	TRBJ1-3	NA	TGTGCCAGCAGTGGGACAGGGGGCGGAAGGTCTGGAAACACCATATATTTT	CASSGTGGGRSGNTIYF
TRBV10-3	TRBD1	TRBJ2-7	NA	TGTGCCACTAGGACAGGGGGCGCGCCCTACGAGCAGTACTTC	CATRTGGAPYEQYF
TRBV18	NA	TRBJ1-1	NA	TGTGCCAGCTCACTCCTTAGAGACACTGAAGCTTTCTTT	CASSLLRDTEAFF
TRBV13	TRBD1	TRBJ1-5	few	TGTGCCAGCAGCTTGGGACAGGCGTCCTCCAATCAGCCCCAGCATTTT	CASSLGQASSNQPQHF
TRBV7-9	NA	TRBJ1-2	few	TGTGCCAGCAGCCGATGGGGTGGGGAAAACTATGGCTACACCTTC	CASSRWGGENYGYTF
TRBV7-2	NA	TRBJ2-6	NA	TGTGCCAGCCCCTATCTCTCTGGGGCCAACGTCCTGACTTTC	CASPYLSGANVLTF
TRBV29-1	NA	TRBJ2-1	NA	TGCAGCGCCGAGGGCGCGGGGCCAAATGAGCAGTTCTTC	CSAEGAGPNEQFF
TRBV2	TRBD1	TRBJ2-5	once	TGTGCCAGCAGTGAAGCGCTTCACAGGACCGGGACAGGGCACCAAGAGACCCAGTACTTC	CASSEALHRTGTGHQETQYF
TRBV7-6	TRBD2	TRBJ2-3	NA	TGTGCCAGCAGCCCGGGGACTAGCGTTAGCACAGATACGCAGTATTTT	CASSPGTSVSTDTQYF
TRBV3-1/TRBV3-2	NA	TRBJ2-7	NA	TGTGCCAGCAGCCGGAGGGGGGGTAGCTCCTACGAGCAGTACTTC	CASSRRGGSSYEQYF
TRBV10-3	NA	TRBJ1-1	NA	TGTGCCATCAGTGGTCTATTGGACACTGAAGCTTTCTTT	CAISGLLDTEAFF
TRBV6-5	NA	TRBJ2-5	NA	TGTGCCAGCAGAGAGGGACGTTCTCAAGAGACCCAGTACTTC	CASREGRSQETQYF
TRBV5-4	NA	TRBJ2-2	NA	TGTGCCAGCAGCTTGGGCAGGGGAAAAACCGGGGAGCTGTTTTTT	CASSLGRGKTGELFF
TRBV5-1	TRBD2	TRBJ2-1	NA	TGCGCCAGCAGCTTGGTCGTTAGCGGGAAGAATGAGCAGTTCTTC	CASSLVVSGKNEQFF
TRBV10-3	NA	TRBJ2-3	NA	TGTGCCATCAGTGAGTCGGGGCAGCGCACAGATACGCAGTATTTT	CAISESGQRTDTQYF
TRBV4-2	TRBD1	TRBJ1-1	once	TGTGCCAGCAGCCGGGGACAGGAGAACACTGAAGCTTTCTTT	CASSRGQENTEAFF
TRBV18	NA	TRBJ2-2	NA	TGTGCCAGCTCACCACTCTTCGGGATTATCGGGGAGCTGTTTTTT	CASSPLFGIIGELFF
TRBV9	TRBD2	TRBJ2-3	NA	TGTGCCAGCAGCGTAGATTCTAGCGGAACGCAGTATTTT	CASSVDSSGTQYF
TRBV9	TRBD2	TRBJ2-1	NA	TGTGCCAGCAGCGTAGCTGTCGGGACTAGCGGGGCCAATGAGCAGTTCTTC	CASSVAVGTSGANEQFF
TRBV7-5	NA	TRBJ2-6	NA	TGTGCCAGAAGCTTATATGGTTTGGGACGGCGCTCTGGGGCCAACGTCCTGACTTTC	CARSLYGLGRRSGANVLTF
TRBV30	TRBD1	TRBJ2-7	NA	TGTGCCTGGAGAGAATCGGACAGGAGCTCCTACGAGCAGTACTTC	CAWRESDRSSYEQYF
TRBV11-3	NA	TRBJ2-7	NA	TGTGCCAGCAGCAGCCACAGGAACCCCTACGAGCAGTACTTC	CASSSHRNPYEQYF
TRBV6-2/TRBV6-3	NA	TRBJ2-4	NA	TGTGCCAGCAGTTATGGGCTAGACATTCAGTACTTC	CASSYGLDIQYF
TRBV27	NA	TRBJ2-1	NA	TGTGCCAGCAGAACGGACAGCTACAATGAGCAGTTCTTC	CASRTDSYNEQFF
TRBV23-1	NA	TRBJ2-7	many	TGCGCCAGCAGTCTCCTCTCGGTCCCCCAGGGTCCTCAGATCCCTGGAGAGCAGTACTTC	CASSLLSVPQGPQIPGEQYF
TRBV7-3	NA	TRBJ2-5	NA	TGTGCCAGCAGCGCTGGGATCGCGGAGACCCAGTACTTC	CASSAGIAETQYF
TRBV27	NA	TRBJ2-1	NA	TGTGCCAGCAGTTTATGGCCAATTAGAGGGCAGTTCTTC	CASSLWPIRGQFF
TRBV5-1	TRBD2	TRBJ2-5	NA	TGCGCCAGCAGCTTGGGACTAGCGGGGGCCCAAGAGACCCAGTACTTC	CASSLGLAGAQETQYF
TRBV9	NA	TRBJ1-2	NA	TGTGCCAGCAGCGGAGAACCAGGGAACTATGGCTACACCTTC	CASSGEPGNYGYTF
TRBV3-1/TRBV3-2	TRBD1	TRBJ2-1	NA	TGTGCCAGCAGCCAGAGACAGGGGGCCGATGAGCAGTTCTTC	CASSQRQGADEQFF
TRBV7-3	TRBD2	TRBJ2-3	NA	TGTGCCAGCAGCTTAGCACTAGCGGGAGCAGATACGCAGTATTTT	CASSLALAGADTQYF
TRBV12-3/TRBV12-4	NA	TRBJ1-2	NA	TGTGCCAGCAGTTTCAGTTTCGGCCATGGCTACACCTTC	CASSFSFGHGYTF